Below are 6 T cell receptor beta chains sequenced from a single sample in a study of cytomegalovirus exposure and HLA in healthy donors. The PCR used 60 Vbeta and 13 Jbeta primers. TCRdb's copy holds only in-frame clones and misses some; the assay was immunoSEQ multiplex PCR. The sample includes around 150,000 clones, approximately 61% of them seen just once. Material for sequencing was PBMCs. All receptors come from a human donor in good health.

The J gene is TRBJ2-1, the V gene TRBV5-1, with D perhaps matching TRBD2 (6 bases). The CDR3 length is 14 residues. Germline V CDR1 and CDR2: SGHRS, YFSETQ. With 4 bases removed from V and 2 bases from J, the gap between germline ends came to 10 bases. The CDR3 nucleotides are TGCGCCAGCAGCCCGAGGGAGGCCTACAATGAGCAGTTCTTC. Translating gives CASSPREAYNEQFF.

This clone was detected only once. J is TRBJ2-5 and V is TRBV18; TRBD2 matches 7 bases. This CDR3 region has 14 residues. CDR1 and CDR2 (germline): KGHSH, LQKENI. With 0 bases clipped from V and 7 bases from J, the junction kept 5 bases outside the gene matches. The CDR3 DNA follows: TGTGCCAGCTCACCACCGAGCGGGAATGTGACCCAGTACTTC. It translates to CASSPPSGNVTQYF.

This clone has just a few counts. The rearrangement uses TRBV6-1 and TRBJ1-5; D uncertain. CDR3 length: 15 residues. Trimming pared 7 bases from V and 3 bases from J, leaving 16 bases between. Germline V CDR1 and CDR2: MNHNS, SASEGT. The CDR3 DNA reads as TGTGCCAGCAACCCTGAGTGGGAGTACAATCAGCCCCAGCATTTT. It yields the protein CASNPEWEYNQPQHF.

The V call is TRBV20-1, the J call TRBJ2-1; D gene unclear. Germline-derived CDR1 and CDR2 are DFQATT and SNEGSKA (reference sequence). This CDR3 spans 11 amino acids. The V end lost 3 bases, the J end lost 5 bases, and 5 bases lay between the germline ends. The CDR3 coding sequence is TGCAGTGCTAGTCAGGACAATGAGCAGTTCTTC. It encodes CSASQDNEQFF.

V gene TRBV25-1 combines with J gene TRBJ2-5; D is undetermined. With 2 bases removed from V and 3 bases from J, the gap between germline ends came to 10 bases. The CDR3 length is 14 residues. Germline values: CDR1 MGHDK, CDR2 SYGVNS. CDR3 DNA: TGTGCCAGCAGTGAACTCTCGGGTAAAGAGACCCAGTACTTC. This encodes CASSELSGKETQYF.

The genes are TRBV11-2 and TRBJ2-7; 7 bases map to TRBD1. The V gene's germline CDR1 is SGHAT and CDR2 FQNNGV. Trimming took 3 bases from V and 2 from J; bases not matched to a gene: 1. This CDR3 is built from 13 residues. CDR3 sequence reads: CASSFGTAYEQYF. Written as DNA, the CDR3 is TGTGCCAGCAGCTTCGGGACAGCCTACGAGCAGTACTTC.